This passage covers 13 T cell receptor beta chains from one sample sequenced in a study of T cells in Graves' hyperthyroidism and ophthalmopathy. Using RNA transcripts as the source, TCR beta CDR3 regions were amplified. First-round RT-PCR with HTBI primers amplified the TCR CDR3 region. Via MiXCR, TCRdb re-called the multiplex PCR reads, giving one row per CDR3 protein. The data hold a few hundred thousand distinct CDR3 sequences, with 46% observed a single time. Sequences were obtained from peripheral blood or thyroid tissue (not recorded which). The receptors here all came from a woman aged 18 to 35 with Graves' hyperthyroidism.

In its sample, this clonotype was seen many times. The chain is built from TRBV2 and TRBJ1-2; TRBD1 agrees at 7 bases. V dropped 6 bases and J dropped 3; count of bases not matched to a gene: 4. In germline, CDR1 is SNHLY, CDR2 FYNNEI. The CDR3 extends over 13 amino acids. The CDR3 protein is CASRQGTDYGYTF. The CDR3 nucleotides read TGTGCCAGCAGACAAGGGACAGACTATGGCTACACCTTC. The full variable domain, in which reference TRBV2 and TRBJ1-2 provide the parts outside the CDR3, is EPEVTQTPSHQVTQMGQEVILRCVPISNHLYFYWYRQILGQKVEFLVSFYNNEISEKSEIFDDQFSVERPDGSNFTLKIRSTKLEDSAMYFCASRQGTDYGYTFGSGTRLTVV.

This clonotype was observed many times. The gene calls are TRBV24-1 and TRBJ2-5; a weak D match, TRBD1 (6 bases). Per germline, CDR1 KGHDR and CDR2 SFDVKD. V was clipped by 5 bases and J by 4 bases, with 13 bases between them. This CDR3 comprises 14 residues. The CDR3: CATSAVQGPETQYF. The CDR3 DNA sequence: TGTGCCACCAGTGCAGTACAGGGTCCAGAGACCCAGTACTTC.

The genes are TRBV6-1 and TRBJ1-4; 7 bases agree with TRBD1. Germline CDR1 MNHNS, CDR2 SASEGT. The CDR3 runs to 15 residues. J lost 3 bases, V lost 1 base, and 2 bases had no gene match. In nucleotides, the CDR3 is TGTGCCAGCAGTGAAGGGGGACAGTCTAATGAAAAACTGTTTTTT. It is translated as CASSEGGQSNEKLFF.

This chain joins TRBV20-1 and TRBJ1-4, with 8 positions matching TRBD1. V lost 0 bases to trimming and J lost 10 bases; unmatched junction nucleotides: 7. The CDR3 length is 14 residues. Germline V lookup: CDR1 DFQATT, CDR2 SNEGSKA (reference sequence). Here the CDR3 reads CSAREDRAFGKLFF. CDR3 in DNA: TGCAGTGCTAGAGAGGACAGGGCTTTCGGAAAACTGTTTTTT.

This clonotype came up a few times. The CDR3 protein is CASSPQRSGGTSPLHF. The CDR3 region has the DNA TGTGCCAGCTCACCACAGCGGTCAGGGGGGACTTCACCCCTCCACTTT. This chain links TRBV2 with TRBJ1-6, with 7 bases that match TRBD1. The CDR3 sequence is 16 residues long. V was clipped by 8 bases and J by 9 bases; unmatched bases: 16. Looked up from germline, CDR1 is SNHLY and CDR2 is FYNNEI.

This clonotype was counted at least ten times. This chain connects TRBV20-1 to TRBJ2-2; D may be TRBD1 or TRBD2 (5 bases each). The germline V gene has CDR1 DFQATT and CDR2 SNEGSKA (reference sequence). V lost 5 bases, J lost 1 base, and 11 bases lay in between. This CDR3 comprises 14 residues. The CDR3 region has the DNA TGCAGTGCTGGGACCAGCGGGAACACCGGGGAGCTGTTTTTT. This sequence encodes CSAGTSGNTGELFF.

There are a few counts of this clonotype. The rearrangement uses TRBV5-6 and TRBJ1-1; D not resolved. Trimming shortened V by 1 base and J by 0 bases, and 10 bases separated the two germline ends. Germline V CDR1 and CDR2: SGHDT, YYEEEE. This CDR3 comprises 15 residues. CDR3 region: CASSLRGSLNTEAFF. DNA for the CDR3: TGTGCCAGCAGCTTGAGAGGGTCACTGAACACTGAAGCTTTCTTT.

This clonotype has at least ten counts. The chain couples TRBV19 to TRBJ1-5; D perhaps matches TRBD1 (5 bases). V was pared by 1 base and J by 2 bases, with 27 bases between. CDR3 length equals 21 residues. The germline gives CDR1 LNHDA, CDR2 SQIVND (reference sequence). The CDR3 coding sequence is TGTGCCAGTAGTATAGTGTCGAAAGGGGACGGAGAAGGGCCGGGCAATCAGCCCCAGCATTTT. It translates to CASSIVSKGDGEGPGNQPQHF.

The V call is TRBV29-1, the J call TRBJ1-6, with D tentatively TRBD1 (5 bases). The CDR3 runs to 13 residues. Germline V CDR1 and CDR2: SQVTM, ANQGSEA. With 4 bases removed from V and 3 bases from J, the gap between germline ends came to 7 bases. The CDR3 reads CSVGDSYNSPLHF. The CDR3 DNA reads as TGCAGCGTTGGTGACAGCTATAATTCACCCCTCCACTTT.

This clonotype was counted at least ten times. This chain links TRBV7-2 with TRBJ1-2; D possibly corresponds to TRBD1 (5 bases). The germline CDR1 and CDR2 sequences are SGHTA and FQGNSA. Between the trimmed V and J ends, which lost 3 bases and 4 bases, there was a span of 12 bases. CDR3 size: 14 residues. The CDR3 loop is CASSFRDGSYGYTF. In nucleotides, the CDR3 is TGTGCCAGCAGCTTTCGGGACGGATCCTATGGCTACACCTTC.

There are many counts of this clonotype. The V and J genes are TRBV4-2 and TRBJ2-7; TRBD2 matches at 14 bases. Per the germline V gene, CDR1 is LGHNA and CDR2 is YNFKEQ. V was pared by 6 bases and J by 7 bases, with 8 bases of the junction left unmatched. The CDR3 has 15 amino acids. The CDR3 here is CASSSTSGRAQEQYF. The CDR3, as DNA: TGTGCCAGCAGTTCGACTAGCGGGAGGGCCCAAGAGCAGTACTTC.

This clonotype appeared once. The chain carries TRBV10-3 and TRBJ2-7; 8 nucleotides agree with TRBD1. From germline, CDR1 is ENHRY and CDR2 SYGVKD. This CDR3 is built from 14 residues. CDR3 nucleotides: TGTGCTAGAGATTCGACGACAGGGGACTACGAGCAGTACTTC. Its protein product is CARDSTTGDYEQYF.

This chain connects TRBV29-1 to TRBJ1-1; D may be TRBD1 (5 bases). CDR3 size: 13 residues. V was pared by 8 bases and J by 4 bases, with 17 bases between. CDR1 is SQVTM and CDR2 is ANQGSEA in the germline V gene. The CDR3 DNA sequence: TGCAGCTTAACGGGTCAGGGAGTCACTGAAGCTTTCTTT. This codes for CSLTGQGVTEAFF.